Listed here are 20 T cell receptor beta chains from one sample, sequenced in a study of siplizumab effects on memory and regulatory T cells. The assay was immunoSEQ multiplex PCR, and TCRdb's table has in-frame clones only and misses some. Of tens of thousands of clones in the sample, more than 95% were seen once. Source material: naive CD4+ T cells sorted from blood. The receptors were sampled from a human donor in good health.

This clone was observed a handful of times. The rearrangement links TRBV6-5 to TRBJ1-6, with 7 bases identical to TRBD1. V lost 6 bases and J lost 6; bases outside the gene matches: 2. CDR3 length equals 13 residues. CDR1 is MNHEY, CDR2 SVGAGI, per germline. The CDR3 sequence: CASRYRGNSPLHF. CDR3 bases: TGTGCCAGCAGGTACAGGGGTAATTCACCCCTCCACTTT.

This chain links TRBV6-5 with TRBJ2-3; 7 nucleotides agree with TRBD1. V was pared by 7 bases and J by 5 bases, with 12 bases of the junction left unmatched. CDR3 length equals 15 residues. Germline V gives CDR1 MNHEY, CDR2 SVGAGI. The CDR3 DNA follows: TGTGCCAGCACAGGGGGTGGGCCGGATAGAGATACGCAGTATTTT. Encoded protein: CASTGGGPDRDTQYF.

This chain joins TRBV4-3 and TRBJ1-2; TRBD1 is a possible D gene (6 bases). Between the trimmed V and J ends, which lost 3 bases and 8 bases, there was a span of 22 bases. Germline-derived CDR1 and CDR2 are LGHNA and YSLEER. The CDR3 extends over 16 amino acids. The CDR3 bases are TGCGCCAGCAGCCATATCCGGGACACCCCTTTACGAGGCTACACCTTC. Protein sequence: CASSHIRDTPLRGYTF.

V usage is TRBV30 and J usage is TRBJ2-1; a weak D match, TRBD2 (6 bases). Germline V CDR1 and CDR2: GTSNPN, SVGIG (reference sequence). Trimming took 1 base from V and 5 from J, leaving 9 bases between them. The CDR3 runs 13 residues. The DNA for the CDR3 is TGTGCCTGGAGTGGACTAGTGGACAATGAGCAGTTCTTC. Amino acids: CAWSGLVDNEQFF.

The rearrangement joins TRBV10-3 to TRBJ1-5, with a possible D match to TRBD1 (5 bases). Germline CDR1 is ENHRY and CDR2 is SYGVKD. Trimming took 7 bases from V and 4 from J, leaving 11 bases between them. This CDR3 has 13 residues. The CDR3 here is CAIKPEGNQPQHF. The CDR3 coding sequence is TGTGCCATCAAGCCTGAGGGGAATCAGCCCCAGCATTTT.

V is TRBV7-9 and J is TRBJ1-4; 7 bases match TRBD1. Germline loops: CDR1 SEHNR, CDR2 FQNEAQ (reference sequence). CDR3 length equals 14 residues. V gave up 1 base and J gave up 6 bases; unmatched junction bases: 2. The CDR3 spells CASSLGTGDEKLFF. CDR3 in DNA: TGTGCCAGCAGCTTAGGTACAGGGGATGAAAAACTGTTTTTT.

This chain connects TRBV6-6 to TRBJ1-5, with 10 nucleotides matching TRBD1. From germline, CDR1 is MNHNY and CDR2 SVGAGI (reference sequence). The CDR3 totals 16 residues. V lost 6 bases to trimming and J lost 2 bases; unmatched junction nucleotides: 7. The CDR3 protein is CASRRQGAGGNQPQHF. The CDR3 DNA reads as TGTGCCAGCAGACGACAGGGGGCGGGCGGCAATCAGCCCCAGCATTTT.

This clone has more than one count but fewer than ten. The J gene is TRBJ1-5, the V gene TRBV30; 9 bases align to TRBD1. Looked up from germline, CDR1 is GTSNPN and CDR2 is SVGIG (reference sequence). The ends lost 5 bases at V and 4 bases at J; junction bases unmatched: 6. The CDR3 is 14 residues long. CDR3 region: CAWLTGTGNQPQHF. The CDR3 DNA follows: TGTGCCTGGCTCACCGGGACAGGGAATCAGCCCCAGCATTTT.

The rearrangement links TRBV5-1 to TRBJ2-1; 7 bases align to TRBD2. V lost 4 bases, J lost 10 bases, and 17 bases stayed unmatched. The CDR3 runs 16 residues. Germline V lookup: CDR1 SGHRS, CDR2 YFSETQ. The CDR3 coding sequence is TGCGCCAGCAGCCCTACCGCAGCTAGCGGAGGTTACGAGCAGTTCTTC. Translation gives CASSPTAASGGYEQFF.

The genes are TRBV7-3 and TRBJ1-2; D call uncertain. V was pared by 1 base and J by 9 bases, with 15 bases between. The CDR3 runs 14 residues. From germline, CDR1 is SGHTA and CDR2 FQGTGA. CDR3 bases: TGTGCCAGCAGCTTAAACCCCACGGGAGCAAGCTACACCTTC. As protein: CASSLNPTGASYTF.

The chain uses TRBV7-2 and TRBJ1-6; 7 bases agree with TRBD1. Germline trimming cut 0 bases from V and 2 bases from J; bases unmatched to any gene: 4. CDR1 is SGHTA, CDR2 FQGNSA, per germline. This CDR3 has 17 amino acids. The CDR3 is CASSLAYRGAYNSPLHF. The DNA for the CDR3 is TGTGCCAGCAGCTTAGCTTACAGGGGAGCCTATAATTCACCCCTCCACTTT.

This clone was seen a single time. The V call is TRBV5-1, the J call TRBJ2-3, with 8 bases fitting TRBD1. This CDR3 has 14 residues. J lost 3 bases, V lost 4 bases, and 4 bases had no gene match. CDR1 and CDR2 from the germline V gene are SGHRS and YFSETQ. In DNA, the CDR3 is TGCGCCAGCAGCGCCGGACAGGGTACAGATACGCAGTATTTT. It specifies CASSAGQGTDTQYF.

The chain couples TRBV11-2 to TRBJ2-2; 11 nucleotides align to TRBD1. The CDR3 has 13 residues. Germline V gene data show CDR1 as SGHAT and CDR2 as FQNNGV. V lost 11 bases and J lost 6; bases outside the gene matches: 5. This CDR3 is CAAKGQGAGELFF. The CDR3 nucleotides read TGTGCCGCCAAGGGACAGGGGGCCGGGGAGCTGTTTTTT.

The chain links TRBV6-6 to TRBJ2-3; 7 bases fit TRBD1. V was clipped by 6 bases and J by 4 bases; unmatched bases: 7. CDR3 length: 14 amino acids. Germline-derived CDR1 and CDR2 are MNHNY and SVGAGI (reference sequence). CDR3 amino acids: CASSLGQVSDTQYF. The CDR3 DNA follows: TGTGCCAGCAGCCTCGGACAGGTGTCAGATACGCAGTATTTT.

J is TRBJ1-3 and V is TRBV2, with D maybe TRBD1 (6 bases). V lost 4 bases and J 10 bases, leaving 17 bases between the germline ends. Germline-derived CDR1 and CDR2 are SNHLY and FYNNEI. The CDR3 is made up of 14 amino acids. The CDR3 DNA reads as TGTGCCAGCAGTGTGACAGGCACCCAGAAGACCATATATTTT. Translated: CASSVTGTQKTIYF.

The chain links TRBV5-1 to TRBJ1-5; D remains unclear. V lost 0 bases and J lost 4, with 8 bases in between. The germline gives CDR1 SGHRS, CDR2 YFSETQ. The CDR3 runs 14 residues. The CDR3, as DNA: TGCGCCAGCAGCTTGGAGTCGGGGAATCAGCCCCAGCATTTT. This sequence encodes CASSLESGNQPQHF.

The chain couples TRBV7-6 to TRBJ2-3; TRBD2 matches 10 bases. Germline CDR1 is SGHVS and CDR2 is FNYEAQ. There are 16 residues in the CDR3. After removal of 5 bases from V and 5 bases from J, the junction contained 10 bases not matched to a gene. CDR3 loop: CASSRGSGGAKDTQYF. DNA for the CDR3: TGTGCCAGCAGCCGAGGAAGCGGGGGGGCCAAAGATACGCAGTATTTT.

The chain is built from TRBV19 and TRBJ2-1; perhaps TRBD1 as D (5 bases). V lost 6 bases, J lost 2 bases, and 14 bases lay in between. This CDR3 is 15 amino acids long. CDR1 and CDR2 (germline): LNHDA, SQIVND (reference sequence). CDR3 in amino acids: CASRGEQDPYNEQFF. The CDR3 coding sequence is TGTGCCAGTAGAGGAGAACAGGATCCCTACAATGAGCAGTTCTTC.

This chain links TRBV29-1 with TRBJ2-2, with D possibly TRBD2 on 6 matching bases. Looked up from germline, CDR1 is SQVTM and CDR2 is ANQGSEA. This CDR3 region has 13 residues. V lost 4 bases to trimming and J lost 0 bases, with 6 bases between them. DNA for the CDR3: TGCAGCGTTGGGGGGGCGAACACCGGGGAGCTGTTTTTT. Its translation is CSVGGANTGELFF.

The gene calls are TRBV28 and TRBJ1-5; 8 nucleotides agree with TRBD1. CDR3 length: 14 amino acids. CDR1 and CDR2 from the germline V gene are MDHEN and SYDVKM. Losses at the gene ends were 8 bases for V and 4 bases for J; bases not matched to a gene: 7. CDR3 bases: TGTGCCAGCCGCGCAACAGGGGGTAATCAGCCCCAGCATTTT. Its protein is CASRATGGNQPQHF.